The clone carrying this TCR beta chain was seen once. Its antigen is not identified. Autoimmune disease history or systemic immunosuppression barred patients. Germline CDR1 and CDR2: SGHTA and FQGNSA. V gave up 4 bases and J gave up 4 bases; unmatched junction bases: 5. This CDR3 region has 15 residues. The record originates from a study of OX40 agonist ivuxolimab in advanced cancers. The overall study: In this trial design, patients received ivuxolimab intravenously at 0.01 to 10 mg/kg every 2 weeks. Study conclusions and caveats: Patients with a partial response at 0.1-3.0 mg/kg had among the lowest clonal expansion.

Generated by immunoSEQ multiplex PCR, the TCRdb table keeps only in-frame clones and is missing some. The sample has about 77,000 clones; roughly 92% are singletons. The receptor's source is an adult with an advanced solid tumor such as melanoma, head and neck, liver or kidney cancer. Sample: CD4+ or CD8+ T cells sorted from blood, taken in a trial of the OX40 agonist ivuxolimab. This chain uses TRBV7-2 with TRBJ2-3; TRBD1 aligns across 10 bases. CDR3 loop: CASSSGGTGADTQYF. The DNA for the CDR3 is TGTGCCAGCAGCTCAGGTGGGACAGGGGCAGATACGCAGTATTTT.